These T cell receptor beta chains were read from a single sample in a study of T cell changes during pregnancy in multiple sclerosis. The data were produced by immunoSEQ multiplex PCR, yet TCRdb's version contains in-frame clones alone and is incomplete. The data contain 30,000 to 50,000 clones, 92% of them seen just once; the ten biggest clones take up 0.78%. Sequencing used CD4+ T cells from peripheral blood mononuclear cells, obtained in the third trimester of pregnancy. The source of these receptors is a female donor with multiple sclerosis, enrolled in a pregnancy study. CDR3s include the opening cysteine and the closing phenylalanine or tryptophan. D genes are given only for firm matches. The size field is filled for only some rows; it gives once, few, many or a size class.

abundance	j_gene	v_gene	d_gene	CDR3aa	CDR3nt
.	TRBJ2-3	TRBV5-5	TRBD2	CASSQYGRAGDTQYF	TGTGCCAGCAGCCAGTACGGGAGGGCCGGCGATACGCAGTATTTT
.	TRBJ1-1	TRBV5-1	TRBD1	CASSLVQGGNTEAFF	TGCGCCAGCAGCTTGGTTCAGGGGGGGAACACTGAAGCTTTCTTT
.	TRBJ2-7	TRBV5-1	TRBD2	CASSLFGREGHYEQYF	TGCGCCAGCAGCTTGTTCGGGCGGGAGGGTCATTACGAGCAGTACTTC
.	TRBJ2-5	TRBV11-2	TRBD1	CASSLQTGKETQYF	TGTGCCAGCAGCTTGCAGACAGGGAAAGAGACCCAGTACTTC
.	TRBJ2-2	TRBV4-1	TRBD2	CASSQGGRGTGELFF	TGCGCCAGCAGCCAAGGAGGGAGGGGCACCGGGGAGCTGTTTTTT
.	TRBJ2-7	TRBV10-3	TRBD1	CAIRGGGQGAYEQYF	TGTGCCATCAGGGGGGGTGGACAGGGGGCCTACGAGCAGTACTTC
.	TRBJ2-1	TRBV11-2	TRBD2	CASSPGTSGSYEQFF	TGTGCCAGCAGCCCAGGAACTAGCGGGAGTTATGAGCAGTTCTTC
.	TRBJ2-3	TRBV14	TRBD1	CASSQEIGTGIVTDTQYF	TGTGCCAGCAGCCAAGAAATCGGGACAGGGATTGTGACAGATACGCAGTATTTT
.	TRBJ2-7	TRBV7-2	TRBD1	CASSPTAGQGYEQYF	TGTGCCAGCAGCCCTACCGCCGGACAGGGCTACGAGCAGTACTTC
.	TRBJ1-2	TRBV7-9	TRBD1	CASSYGTGVPNYGYTF	TGTGCCAGCAGCTATGGGACAGGGGTCCCTAACTATGGCTACACCTTC
.	TRBJ1-2	TRBV6-1	TRBD1	CASITQGAGYGYTF	TGTGCCAGCATCACCCAGGGGGCCGGCTATGGCTACACCTTC
.	TRBJ1-2	TRBV29-1	.	CSVAGSNYGYTF	TGCAGCGTTGCCGGTTCTAACTATGGCTACACCTTC
once	TRBJ2-2	TRBV19	.	CASSIANTGPNTGELFF	TGTGCCAGTAGTATAGCAAACACAGGGCCGAACACCGGGGAGCTGTTTTTT
.	TRBJ2-2	TRBV19	TRBD2	CASSIVAGGAGELFF	TGTGCCAGTAGTATTGTTGCGGGAGGCGCCGGGGAGCTGTTTTTT
.	TRBJ2-2	TRBV6-1	.	CASSEVSRETGELFF	TGTGCCAGCAGTGAAGTCAGTAGGGAGACCGGGGAGCTGTTTTTT
.	TRBJ1-5	TRBV25-1	TRBD1	CASSGGQGLQPQHF	TGTGCCAGCAGTGGGGGACAGGGTTTGCAGCCCCAGCATTTT
.	TRBJ2-3	TRBV18	TRBD2	CASSPLTSGTSADTQYF	TGTGCCAGCTCTCCCCTGACTAGCGGGACCTCAGCAGATACGCAGTATTTT
.	TRBJ2-1	TRBV7-2	.	CASTGRPGGEQFF	TGTGCCAGCACCGGACGACCCGGAGGGGAGCAGTTCTTC
.	TRBJ2-7	TRBV7-2	.	CASSLNTRGLYEQYF	TGTGCCAGCAGCTTAAATACCAGGGGCCTCTACGAGCAGTACTTC
.	TRBJ2-1	TRBV5-1	TRBD2	CASSLGLAAYNEQFF	TGCGCCAGCAGCCTGGGACTAGCGGCCTACAATGAGCAGTTCTTC
.	TRBJ2-7	TRBV7-9	TRBD2	CASSPTSGRRQYF	TGTGCCAGCAGCCCGACTAGCGGGAGACGGCAGTACTTC
.	TRBJ2-6	TRBV28	TRBD2	CASSQHAGGSSGANVLTF	TGTGCCAGCAGTCAGCATGCGGGAGGGAGCAGTGGGGCCAACGTCCTGACTTTC
.	TRBJ2-3	TRBV27	TRBD2	CASTSGGLAGDTQYF	TGTGCCAGCACCTCAGGGGGACTAGCAGGAGATACGCAGTATTTT
.	TRBJ2-1	TRBV6-6	.	CASSSEHQMSYNEQFF	TGTGCCAGCAGTTCCGAACATCAGATGTCCTACAATGAGCAGTTCTTC
.	TRBJ1-1	TRBV7-3	TRBD1	CASKRGTGGNTEAFF	TGTGCCAGCAAAAGGGGGACAGGGGGGAACACTGAAGCTTTCTTT
once	TRBJ2-5	TRBV7-2	.	CASSPQPGETQYF	TGTGCCAGCAGCCCACAGCCCGGCGAGACCCAGTACTTC
once	TRBJ1-3	TRBV9	.	CASSASTGSAGNTIYF	TGTGCCAGCAGCGCAAGCACAGGGAGCGCTGGAAACACCATATATTTT
.	TRBJ2-2	TRBV11-3	.	CASSLGGTRTGELFF	TGTGCCAGCAGCTTAGGTGGGACACGCACCGGGGAGCTGTTTTTT
.	TRBJ1-2	TRBV30	TRBD1	CAWSPDRGNGYTF	TGTGCCTGGAGTCCCGACAGGGGGAATGGCTACACCTTC
.	TRBJ1-5	TRBV5-4	TRBD1	CASSPDRGRGQPQHF	TGTGCCAGCAGCCCGGACAGGGGACGCGGTCAGCCCCAGCATTTT
.	TRBJ2-7	TRBV19	TRBD1	CASSTGTGSYEQYF	TGTGCCAGTAGTACCGGGACAGGGTCCTACGAGCAGTACTTC
.	TRBJ2-7	TRBV27	.	CASSSLSQRGSYEQYF	TGTGCCAGCAGTTCATTAAGCCAAAGGGGCTCCTACGAGCAGTACTTC
once	TRBJ2-5	TRBV7-7	.	CASSFRGETQYF	TGTGCCAGCAGCTTCAGGGGCGAGACCCAGTACTTC
.	TRBJ2-1	TRBV6-6	.	CASSRKRAGSWEQFF	TGTGCCAGCAGTCGGAAGCGGGCCGGGTCGTGGGAGCAGTTCTTC
.	TRBJ1-1	TRBV7-8	.	CASSLGEGMNTEAFF	TGTGCCAGCAGCTTAGGTGAGGGTATGAACACTGAAGCTTTCTTT
.	TRBJ2-3	TRBV7-9	TRBD2	CASSLAVLAGDNTDTQYF	TGTGCCAGCAGCTTAGCGGTGCTAGCGGGAGACAACACAGATACGCAGTATTTT
.	TRBJ2-5	TRBV5-1	.	CASSPSPSGEETQYF	TGCGCCAGCAGCCCGTCCCCCTCAGGGGAAGAGACCCAGTACTTC
.	TRBJ2-1	TRBV29-1	TRBD1	CSVDSPRDRGLNEQFF	TGCAGCGTTGATTCGCCCCGGGACAGGGGGCTCAATGAGCAGTTCTTC
.	TRBJ2-7	TRBV9	.	CASSVGGLGEQYF	TGTGCCAGCAGCGTCGGCGGGCTGGGGGAGCAGTACTTC
.	TRBJ1-3	TRBV5-1	.	CASSTDQGGNTIYF	TGCGCCAGCAGCACGGACCAGGGTGGAAACACCATATATTTT
.	TRBJ2-1	TRBV5-1	TRBD2	CASSIGLAGVSEQFF	TGCGCCAGCAGCATCGGACTAGCGGGAGTTTCTGAGCAGTTCTTC
.	TRBJ1-4	TRBV10-3	.	CAISNQINEKLFF	TGTGCCATCAGTAACCAGATTAATGAAAAACTGTTTTTT
once	TRBJ2-2	TRBV4-3	TRBD2	CASSQAGTSGFTGELFF	TGCGCCAGCAGCCAAGCCGGGACTAGCGGTTTCACCGGGGAGCTGTTTTTT
.	TRBJ2-2	TRBV5-1	.	CASSYGPNTGELFF	TGCGCCAGCAGCTACGGTCCTAACACCGGGGAGCTGTTTTTT
.	TRBJ1-2	TRBV28	TRBD1	CASSSTGGGGYTF	TGTGCCAGCAGTTCGACAGGGGGGGGCGGCTACACCTTC
once	TRBJ1-4	TRBV28	.	CASSLQGEKLFF	TGTGCCAGCAGTTTACAGGGTGAAAAACTGTTTTTT